The rows below give T cell receptor beta chains drawn from one sample of a study of cytomegalovirus exposure and HLA in healthy donors. Here immunoSEQ multiplex PCR was the method, and the copy in TCRdb shows in-frame clones only, minus some. This sample carries around 190,000 clones, around 75% of them seen once, and the ten largest clones take around 1.4%. The source material was PBMCs. All receptors come from a woman aged 45 to 65 in good health and CMV-seronegative. The CDR3 runs from the conserved cysteine through the conserved F or W. The D gene is left open where the match is weak. Rows may omit the clone size; those that give it use once, few, many or a size class.

size,V,J,D,CDR3,DNA
-,TRBV5-1,TRBJ2-2,-,CASSLALLNTGELFF,TGCGCCAGCAGCTTGGCCCTCTTGAACACCGGGGAGCTGTTTTTT
-,TRBV7-2,TRBJ2-3,-,CASSLFLGGRDTQYF,TGTGCCAGCAGCTTATTTTTGGGGGGGCGAGATACGCAGTATTTT
-,TRBV5-1,TRBJ2-3,-,CASSLSGLGLDTQYF,TGCGCCAGCAGCCTCTCGGGACTCGGACTGGATACGCAGTATTTT
-,TRBV5-1,TRBJ2-4,TRBD1,CASSLRAGGLTIAKNIQYF,TGCGCCAGCAGCTTGAGGGCAGGGGGCCTAACTATAGCCAAAAACATTCAGTACTTC
-,TRBV19,TRBJ1-2,-,CASSIVGRNYGYTF,TGTGCCAGTAGTATAGTGGGCAGGAACTATGGCTACACCTTC
once,TRBV10-3,TRBJ2-1,-,CAIRGREPYTNEQFF,TGTGCCATCAGAGGGAGAGAACCTTACACCAATGAGCAGTTCTTC
-,TRBV21-1,TRBJ1-1,-,CASSKDCFGENTEAFF,TGTGCCAGCAGCAAGGATTGTTTCGGAGAAAACACTGAAGCTTTCTTT
once,TRBV29-1,TRBJ2-5,-,CSVDAVETQYF,TGCAGCGTTGATGCGGTGGAGACCCAGTACTTC
-,TRBV4-3,TRBJ1-2,-,CASSQGWRLANYGYTF,TGCGCCAGCAGCCAAGGGTGGAGATTAGCTAACTATGGCTACACCTTC
few,TRBV6-5,TRBJ1-1,-,CASRHRATNTEAFF,TGTGCCAGCAGACACAGGGCGACGAACACTGAAGCTTTCTTT
-,TRBV19,TRBJ2-1,TRBD2,CASSTPTSGIGNEQFF,TGTGCCAGTAGTACCCCAACTAGCGGGATCGGAAATGAGCAGTTCTTC
-,TRBV7-2,TRBJ2-3,-,CAARRGAGRTDTQYF,TGTGCCGCAAGGAGGGGCGCGGGGCGCACAGATACGCAGTATTTT
once,TRBV5-1,TRBJ2-7,TRBD1,CASSPRTGSYEQYF,TGCGCCAGCAGCCCTAGGACAGGGAGCTACGAGCAGTACTTC
few,TRBV27,TRBJ2-7,TRBD2,CASSGLAGITYEQYF,TGTGCCAGCTCGGGACTAGCGGGTATAACCTACGAGCAGTACTTC
-,TRBV11-1,TRBJ2-3,-,CASSTRIGGLSTDTQYF,TGTGCCAGCAGCACCCGTATAGGCGGGCTTAGCACAGATACGCAGTATTTT
-,TRBV7-9,TRBJ2-3,TRBD2,CASSLATSGTDTQYF,TGTGCCAGCAGCTTAGCGACTAGCGGGACAGATACGCAGTATTTT
-,TRBV9,TRBJ2-5,TRBD1,CASSPGTDRVRRETQYF,TGTGCCAGCAGCCCGGGGACGGACAGGGTCCGTCGAGAGACCCAGTACTTC
-,TRBV5-1,TRBJ2-7,TRBD2,CASSLDLAGGSNEQYF,TGCGCCAGCAGCTTGGATCTAGCGGGGGGATCCAACGAGCAGTACTTC
-,TRBV2,TRBJ1-2,-,CASSAPGLLYGYTF,TGTGCCAGCAGCGCCCCGGGACTCCTCTATGGCTACACCTTC
-,TRBV18,TRBJ1-4,-,CASSPGGELFF,TGTGCCAGCTCACCAGGGGGGGAACTGTTTTTT
-,TRBV19,TRBJ2-2,-,CASSILNTGELFF,TGTGCCAGTAGTATCCTCAACACCGGGGAGCTGTTTTTT
-,TRBV27,TRBJ1-4,TRBD1,CASSLSQGQGAKERSKLFF,TGTGCCAGCAGTTTATCGCAGGGACAGGGGGCGAAGGAACGTTCGAAACTGTTTTTT
few,TRBV10-3,TRBJ1-5,-,CAISEPDPSTGKNQPQHF,TGTGCCATCAGTGAGCCGGACCCATCCACAGGGAAAAATCAGCCCCAGCATTTT
-,TRBV11-1,TRBJ1-2,-,CASSLGAQGNGYTF,TGTGCCAGCAGCTTAGGTGCTCAGGGGAATGGCTACACCTTC
-,TRBV4-2,TRBJ2-2,TRBD2,CASSQEVASGSGGELFF,TGTGCCAGCAGCCAAGAGGTGGCTAGCGGGAGCGGCGGGGAGCTGTTTTTT
-,TRBV13,TRBJ2-1,TRBD2,CASSSLSSGGALSEQFF,TGTGCCAGCAGCTCGCTTTCTAGCGGGGGGGCGTTAAGTGAGCAGTTCTTC
-,TRBV28,TRBJ2-2,TRBD1,CASSLAGGAGRSGELFF,TGTGCCAGCAGTTTGGCAGGGGGCGCGGGGAGGTCCGGGGAGCTGTTTTTT
few,TRBV28,TRBJ2-7,TRBD1,CASSLDRDYEQYF,TGTGCCAGCAGCTTGGACAGGGATTACGAGCAGTACTTC
-,TRBV9,TRBJ2-1,TRBD2,CASTPQQRGYGNEQFF,TGTGCCAGCACCCCACAGCAGCGGGGTTACGGGAATGAGCAGTTCTTC
-,TRBV4-1,TRBJ2-5,TRBD1,CASSRGTGGGETQYF,TGCGCCAGCAGCCGGGGGACAGGGGGCGGGGAGACCCAGTACTTC
-,TRBV2,TRBJ2-4,-,CASSELSTYSLAAGIQYF,TGTGCCAGCAGTGAATTAAGCACCTATTCTCTAGCAGCGGGCATTCAGTACTTC
-,TRBV5-6,TRBJ1-1,TRBD1,CASSGRTGRDTEAFF,TGTGCCAGCAGCGGACGGACAGGGAGGGACACTGAAGCTTTCTTT
-,TRBV5-6,TRBJ1-6,-,CASSSPRFRTANSPLHF,TGTGCCAGCAGCTCCCCCCGATTCCGGACAGCTAATTCACCCCTCCACTTT
-,TRBV19,TRBJ1-1,-,CASSTSTGINGNTEAFF,TGTGCCAGTAGTACGTCCACAGGGATTAATGGGAACACTGAAGCTTTCTTT
-,TRBV19,TRBJ1-2,TRBD1,CASSQGVYYGYTF,TGTGCCAGTAGTCAGGGGGTTTACTATGGCTACACCTTC
-,TRBV29-1,TRBJ2-1,-,CSVDISGIYNEQFF,TGCAGCGTTGATATCAGCGGTATCTACAATGAGCAGTTCTTC
few,TRBV7-9,TRBJ2-7,TRBD1,CASSPQGARIYEQYF,TGTGCCAGCAGCCCACAGGGGGCTAGAATCTACGAGCAGTACTTC
-,TRBV27,TRBJ1-5,-,CASRSSQGFGNQPQHF,TGTGCCAGCAGGTCCTCTCAGGGATTCGGCAATCAGCCCCAGCATTTT
-,TRBV30,TRBJ1-2,-,CAWSRQGFGGYTF,TGTGCCTGGAGTCGGCAGGGTTTTGGTGGCTACACCTTC
-,TRBV2,TRBJ2-7,-,CASPVRGEQYF,TGTGCCAGCCCGGTTCGAGGCGAGCAGTACTTC
-,TRBV7-2,TRBJ1-1,-,CASSLLRGGDEAFF,TGTGCCAGCAGCTTACTTCGGGGGGGGGATGAAGCTTTCTTT
once,TRBV27,TRBJ2-1,TRBD2,CASTEIPSGGKQFF,TGTGCCAGCACAGAGATCCCTAGCGGGGGGAAGCAGTTCTTC